This TCR beta chain is drawn from a study of T cell changes during pregnancy in multiple sclerosis. This CDR3 is 17 amino acids long. CDR1 and CDR2 from the germline V gene are SGHDT and YYEEEE. The V gene end was trimmed by 4 bases and the J gene end by 5 bases; junction bases not matched to a gene: 8. Assay used: immunoSEQ multiplex PCR; TCRdb lists only in-frame clones, some missing. Here the sample spans around 50,000 clones, approximately 91% being singletons. V and J are TRBV5-6 and TRBJ2-2; 13 bases line up with TRBD2. Sequenced material: CD4+ T cells from peripheral blood mononuclear cells, taken in the third trimester of pregnancy. The sequence was obtained from a female donor with multiple sclerosis, enrolled in a pregnancy study. CDR3 loop: CASSDGLAGASTGELFF. The CDR3 nucleotides read TGTGCCAGCAGCGACGGACTAGCGGGGGCCTCTACCGGGGAGCTGTTTTTT.